This passage covers 32 T cell receptor beta chains from one sample sequenced in a study of preoperative IRX-2 immunotherapy in early breast cancer. As to treatment: preoperative locoregional IRX-2 cytokine immunotherapy. Only in-frame clones appear in the TCRdb table, and some are missing; sequencing was by immunoSEQ multiplex PCR. Counted here are 28,000 or so clones, around 91% occurring once; the ten biggest clones make up around a tenth. Specimen collection occurred from a patient treated with IRX-2 immunotherapy. The source of these receptors is a human donor with breast cancer.

The chain is built from TRBV27 and TRBJ2-1, with D possibly matching TRBD2 (6 bases). Looked up from germline, CDR1 is MNHEY and CDR2 is SMNVEV (reference sequence). The V gene lost 2 bases and the J gene lost 8 bases, with 13 bases spanning the gap. This CDR3 has 14 amino acids. The CDR3 DNA reads TGTGCCAGCAGTTTAAGAGGGACGGGGGATGAGCAGTTCTTC. Amino acids: CASSLRGTGDEQFF.

The chain couples TRBV25-1 to TRBJ2-3; TRBD1 might be the D (5 bases). V lost 2 bases to trimming and J lost 10 bases, with 7 bases between them. Per germline, CDR1 MGHDK and CDR2 SYGVNS. The CDR3 extends over 11 amino acids. Written as DNA, the CDR3 is TGTGCCAGCAGTGAACAGGGCGCGCAGTATTTT. Amino acids: CASSEQGAQYF.

V gene TRBV11-2 combines with J gene TRBJ1-1; D remains ambiguous. V gave up 2 bases and J gave up 3 bases, with 4 bases separating them. Germline assignment: CDR1 SGHAT and CDR2 FQNNGV. The CDR3 has 12 residues. CDR3 sequence reads: CASSLSYTEAFF. CDR3 DNA sequence: TGTGCCAGCAGCTTATCGTACACTGAAGCTTTCTTT.

The gene calls are TRBV11-3 and TRBJ2-7; D unresolved. Germline V gene sequence: CDR1 SGHNT, CDR2 YENEEA. Trimming removed 5 bases from V and 6 bases from J, with 14 bases in between. The CDR3 extends over 13 amino acids. CDR3 in amino acids: CASSVTTSGEQYF. In DNA form, the CDR3 reads TGTGCCAGCAGCGTGACAACTTCGGGCGAGCAGTACTTC.

This rearrangement joins TRBV7-2 to TRBJ2-2, with D unclear. Germline V gene sequence: CDR1 SGHTA, CDR2 FQGNSA. This CDR3 contains 14 residues. Trimming took 0 bases from V and 6 from J, leaving 8 bases between them. CDR3 nucleotides: TGTGCCAGCAGCTTAGCGGCATATCCCGGGGAGCTGTTTTTT. Its protein is CASSLAAYPGELFF.

This clone was detected only once. The junction departs from the called germline gene at one end, perhaps through a read error. DNA for the CDR3: TGTACCAGCAGTTTAATCGCGGCTAGCGGGAGTCGCTCCTACGAGCAGTACTTC. This encodes CTSSLIAASGSRSYEQYF. The chain links TRBV28 to TRBJ2-7; 10 bases fit TRBD2. CDR1 and CDR2 from the germline V gene are MDHEN and SYDVKM. The CDR3 runs to 18 residues.

The gene calls are TRBV4-3 and TRBJ2-7; the match to TRBD2 covers 10 bases. The junction had 10 bases not matched to a gene; V was cut back by 3 bases and J by 5 bases. Germline values: CDR1 LGHNA, CDR2 YSLEER. The CDR3 contains 16 residues. CDR3 DNA sequence: TGCGCCAGCAGCCAGGTTCAGCGGGGGGGCCGGGACGAGCAGTACTTC. It translates to CASSQVQRGGRDEQYF.

This chain uses TRBV7-2 with TRBJ2-3; maybe TRBD2 (6 bases). The CDR3 sequence is 15 residues long. The V and J ends lost 5 bases and 4 bases respectively, with 16 bases between them. CDR1 is SGHTA, CDR2 FQGNSA, per germline. CDR3 protein: CASSPGLLGPDTQYF. The CDR3, as DNA: TGTGCCAGCAGCCCGGGACTTCTAGGACCAGATACGCAGTATTTT.

This chain links TRBV7-8 with TRBJ2-7; D unresolved. Germline V lookup: CDR1 SGHVS, CDR2 FQNEAQ. The ends were cut back, 1 base at V and 5 bases at J, with 9 bases in the middle. CDR3 length: 13 amino acids. DNA of the CDR3: TGTGCCAGCAGCTTAGTAGGGTTCCACGAGCAGTACTTC. Its protein product is CASSLVGFHEQYF.

V usage is TRBV23-1 and J usage is TRBJ2-5; possible D gene TRBD1, 6 bases. TRBV23-1 belongs to the ORF category, with a function that is uncertain. Trimming removed 4 bases at V and 5 bases at J, with 23 bases between. The CDR3 contains 17 residues. The CDR3 region has the DNA TGCGCCAGCAGTCGATTGAGACAGGAAGTTTCTTCGGAGACCCAGTACTTC. The encoded protein is CASSRLRQEVSSETQYF.

J is TRBJ1-2 and V is TRBV9; D is undetermined. The length of the CDR3 is 14 residues. Trimming removed 0 bases from V and 0 bases from J, with 6 bases in between. In germline, CDR1 is SGDLS, CDR2 YYNGEE. DNA for the CDR3: TGTGCCAGCAGCGTAGGGCAGCCTAACTATGGCTACACCTTC. Its translation is CASSVGQPNYGYTF. Combining the CDR3 with reference TRBV9 and TRBJ1-2 gives the whole variable domain DSGVTQTPKHLITATGQRVTLRCSPRSGDLSVYWYQQSLDQGLQFLIQYYNGEERAKGNILERFSAQQFPDLHSELNLSSLELGDSALYFCASSVGQPNYGYTFGSGTRLTVV.

The CDR3 is CASSGGQGALGGELFF. For the CDR3, the DNA is TGTGCCAGCAGCGGGGGACAGGGGGCGCTCGGCGGGGAGCTGTTTTTT. The chain combines TRBV28 with TRBJ2-2, with 12 bases that match TRBD1. Germline V gives CDR1 MDHEN, CDR2 SYDVKM. This CDR3 comprises 16 residues. The J segment lost 7 bases and the V segment lost 6 bases, leaving 9 bases of the junction unmatched.

This clone was detected only once. The V call is TRBV19, the J call TRBJ2-1, with D maybe TRBD2 (6 bases). CDR3 length: 17 amino acids. Germline V gene sequence: CDR1 LNHDA, CDR2 SQIVND (reference sequence). Between the trimmed V and J ends, which lost 0 bases and 6 bases, there was a span of 18 bases. CDR3 DNA sequence: TGTGCCAGTAGTATAGATGGAGGGACTTCGAGGGGCAATGAGCAGTTCTTC. The encoded protein is CASSIDGGTSRGNEQFF.

V and J are TRBV6-1 and TRBJ2-7, with D possibly TRBD1 on 6 matching bases. Germline-derived CDR1 and CDR2 are MNHNS and SASEGT. V was pared by 4 bases and J by 3 bases, with 16 bases between. This CDR3 has 15 amino acids. DNA of the CDR3: TGTGCCAGCAGTGTTGCCAGGGGAAACCACTACGAGCAGTACTTC. Amino acids: CASSVARGNHYEQYF.

This sequence joins TRBV4-2 and TRBJ2-7; perhaps TRBD2 as D (5 bases). Germline values: CDR1 LGHNA, CDR2 YNFKEQ. This CDR3 spans 14 amino acids. V was trimmed by 0 bases and J by 3 bases, leaving 9 bases between them. The CDR3 DNA reads TGTGCCAGCAGCCAAGATTTGGACTTCTACGAGCAGTACTTC. It codes for CASSQDLDFYEQYF.

The J gene is TRBJ2-2, the V gene TRBV13; possibly TRBD2 for D (5 bases). V was cut by 3 bases and J by 6 bases, with 11 bases left in between. CDR3 length equals 14 residues. From germline, CDR1 is PRHDT and CDR2 FYEKMQ (reference sequence). The CDR3 sequence: CASSFRQEAGELFF. The CDR3 DNA is TGTGCCAGCAGCTTTAGGCAGGAGGCCGGGGAGCTGTTTTTT.

The genes are TRBV28 and TRBJ2-7, with 14 bases fitting TRBD2. CDR3 length: 18 amino acids. Germline V gives CDR1 MDHEN, CDR2 SYDVKM. V was pared by 6 bases and J by 4 bases, with 14 bases of the junction left unmatched. The CDR3 DNA reads TGTGCCAGCAGAGGGCTCTGGGGACTAGCGGGAGCCGGATACGAGCAGTACTTC. Protein product: CASRGLWGLAGAGYEQYF.

The chain links TRBV6-5 to TRBJ1-3, with no clear D. V lost 4 bases and J 0 bases, leaving 7 bases between the germline ends. Germline values: CDR1 MNHEY, CDR2 SVGAGI. The CDR3 is 14 amino acids. CDR3 sequence (DNA): TGTGCCAGCAGTTCGGGTATCTCTGGAAACACCATATATTTT. This gives the protein CASSSGISGNTIYF.

The gene calls are TRBV5-1 and TRBJ1-6, with D maybe TRBD1 (6 bases). V was shortened by 5 bases and J by 8 bases, with 14 bases between the two germline ends. The germline CDR1 and CDR2 sequences are SGHRS and YFSETQ. There are 14 residues in the CDR3. The CDR3 protein is CASSHGTSHSPLHF. For the CDR3, the DNA is TGCGCCAGCAGTCATGGGACATCTCATTCACCCCTCCACTTT. The variable domain in full, completed from reference TRBV5-1 and TRBJ1-6, reads KAGVTQTPRYLIKTRGQQVTLSCSPISGHRSVSWYQQTPGQGLQFLFEYFSETQRNKGNFPGRFSGRQFSNSRSEMNVSTLELGDSALYLCASSHGTSHSPLHFGNGTRLTVT.

The V call is TRBV2, the J call TRBJ1-5; D is unresolved. Trimming removed 8 bases at V and 1 base at J, with 9 bases between. The CDR3 sequence is 13 residues long. The germline V gene has CDR1 SNHLY and CDR2 FYNNEI. The CDR3 spells CASELESNQPQHF. Written as DNA, the CDR3 is TGTGCCAGCGAGTTGGAGAGCAATCAGCCCCAGCATTTT.

V usage is TRBV11-3 and J usage is TRBJ2-5; D is ambiguous. This CDR3 is built from 14 residues. The germline CDR1 and CDR2 sequences are SGHNT and YENEEA. The ends were cut back, 1 base at V and 3 bases at J, with 9 bases in the middle. DNA of the CDR3: TGTGCCAGCAGCTTAGGTACAGTAGAAGAGACCCAGTACTTC. Amino acids: CASSLGTVEETQYF.

In its sample, this clone was seen once. The rearrangement uses TRBV12-2 and TRBJ2-7. TRBV12-2 is a pseudogene segment. This CDR3 is 13 amino acids long. CDR3 sequence (DNA): TGTGCAAGTGTTGTCGGGGCTTCGTACGAGCAGTACTTC. This sequence encodes CASVVGASYEQYF.

The chain combines TRBV19 with TRBJ1-4; D may be TRBD1 (5 bases). CDR1 is LNHDA, CDR2 SQIVND, per germline (reference sequence). This CDR3 is built from 15 residues. The V end lost 3 bases, the J end lost 4 bases, and 12 bases lay between the germline ends. This CDR3 reads CASSIMAGFNEKLFF. Written as DNA, the CDR3 is TGTGCCAGTAGTATTATGGCAGGGTTTAATGAAAAACTGTTTTTT.

The chain recombines TRBV5-1 with TRBJ2-5; D gene uncertain. V lost 1 base and J lost 10, with 11 bases in between. The CDR3 covers 12 residues. Germline V CDR1 and CDR2: SGHRS, YFSETQ. In DNA form, the CDR3 reads TGCGCCAGCAGCTTGAACCTTCAAGGCCAGTACTTC. Amino acids: CASSLNLQGQYF.

The chain recombines TRBV7-2 with TRBJ1-1, with D maybe TRBD1 (5 bases). Germline V lookup: CDR1 SGHTA, CDR2 FQGNSA. This CDR3 region has 13 residues. V lost 5 bases and J 6 bases, leaving 13 bases between the germline ends. The CDR3 coding sequence is TGTGCCAGCAGCCCCCCCGGAGGGGCTGAAGCTTTCTTT. This sequence encodes CASSPPGGAEAFF.

In this sample, this clone turned up a few times. V is TRBV7-6 and J is TRBJ1-1; the D is unclear. Germline values: CDR1 SGHVS, CDR2 FNYEAQ. The V gene lost 1 base and the J gene lost 7 bases, with 7 bases spanning the gap. The CDR3 loop spans 12 amino acids. CDR3: CASSLEQREAFF. In DNA form, the CDR3 reads TGTGCCAGCAGCTTAGAACAACGTGAAGCTTTCTTT.

The CDR3 DNA reads as TGCGCCAGCAGCCCAGTAGTCAGAGAAAAACTGTTTTTT. Translated, it gives CASSPVVREKLFF. The V call is TRBV5-1, the J call TRBJ1-4; D not resolved. Germline assignment: CDR1 SGHRS and CDR2 YFSETQ. Deletions cut 4 bases from V and 8 bases from J, with 12 bases between. This CDR3 is built from 13 residues.

The chain has TRBV5-1 and TRBJ2-3, with 7 bases identical to TRBD2. The germline gives CDR1 SGHRS, CDR2 YFSETQ. The V segment lost 4 bases and the J segment 4 bases; nucleotides outside the gene matches: 12. CDR3 size: 16 residues. The CDR3 here is CASSLRTSVSADTQYF. The CDR3 region has the DNA TGCGCCAGCAGCCTCCGGACTAGTGTTTCGGCAGATACGCAGTATTTT.

The chain uses TRBV7-2 and TRBJ2-7; D is ambiguous. The CDR3 consists of 14 residues. Germline V CDR1 and CDR2: SGHTA, FQGNSA. V lost 1 base and J 0 bases, leaving 7 bases between the germline ends. The CDR3 nucleotides are TGTGCCAGCAGCTTAGGCCAGGTCTCCTACGAGCAGTACTTC. Translated: CASSLGQVSYEQYF.

V and J are TRBV9 and TRBJ1-2; D is unresolved. V lost 2 bases and J 4 bases, leaving 6 bases between the germline ends. This CDR3 has 12 amino acids. The germline gives CDR1 SGDLS, CDR2 YYNGEE. Written as DNA, the CDR3 is TGTGCCAGCAGCGTTGAGGGCTATGGCTACACCTTC. Protein product: CASSVEGYGYTF.

The chain has TRBV28 and TRBJ1-3; the D is unclear. Germline V gene data show CDR1 as MDHEN and CDR2 as SYDVKM. V gave up 6 bases and J gave up 2 bases, with 20 bases separating them. The CDR3 contains 17 residues. The CDR3 bases are TGTGCCAGCAGAAAAATAGGGCGGATTCAAGCTGGAAACACCATATATTTT. This sequence encodes CASRKIGRIQAGNTIYF.

This rearrangement joins TRBV14 to TRBJ2-1; possibly TRBD1 for D (6 bases). The CDR3 totals 16 residues. V was cut by 3 bases and J by 4 bases, with 16 bases left in between. CDR1 is SGHDN and CDR2 is FVKESK in the germline V gene. The CDR3: CASSQLQGTRYNEQFF. As DNA, the CDR3 is TGTGCCAGCAGCCAGTTACAGGGCACCCGGTACAATGAGCAGTTCTTC.